Presented here are 8 T cell receptor beta chains from one specimen sequenced in a study of shared clonotypes between healthy human individuals. The protocol was immunoSEQ multiplex PCR, while the TCRdb copy is restricted to in-frame clones and leaves out a portion. The table has millions of clones, about 94% seen once; the top ten hold about 1.1%. CD8 cells classed as naive were CD45RO-negative and positively selected for CCR7, excluding terminally differentiated effector memory CD45RA+ cells. Sequencing was done on a sample of naive CD8+ T cells sorted from blood. Every receptor here comes from a man aged 18 to 30 in good health.

The chain links TRBV14 to TRBJ2-3; D unclear. Trimming took 5 bases from V and 0 from J, leaving 6 bases between them. The germline V gene encodes CDR1 SGHDN and CDR2 FVKESK. The CDR3 has 13 amino acids. This CDR3 is CASSSTSTDTQYF. In DNA form, the CDR3 reads TGTGCCAGCAGCTCTACTAGCACAGATACGCAGTATTTT. The entire variable domain, with the rest obtained from reference TRBV14 and TRBJ2-3, is as follows: EAGVTQFPSHSVIEKGQTVTLRCDPISGHDNLYWYRRVMGKEIKFLLHFVKESKQDESGMPNNRFLAERTGGTYSTLKVQPAELEDSGVYFCASSSTSTDTQYFGPGTRLTVL.

The rearrangement joins TRBV2 to TRBJ2-5, with 11 bases aligning to TRBD1. The V gene's germline CDR1 is SNHLY and CDR2 FYNNEI. This CDR3 comprises 17 residues. V was pared by 8 bases and J by 5 bases, with 16 bases of the junction left unmatched. CDR3 in DNA: TGTGCCAGCGGCCTAACCGGGACAGGGGGTCTGGGGGAGACCCAGTACTTC. Protein product: CASGLTGTGGLGETQYF.

The rearrangement uses TRBV9 and TRBJ1-2; 8 bases line up with TRBD1. The V and J ends lost 3 bases and 6 bases, in that order; junction bases with no gene match: 7. Germline CDR1 SGDLS, CDR2 YYNGEE. The CDR3 has 14 amino acids. Written as DNA, the CDR3 is TGTGCCAGCAGCGGACCGGACAGGGAGGATGGCTACACCTTC. As protein: CASSGPDREDGYTF.

This chain links TRBV5-6 with TRBJ1-2; D is uncertain. Trimming took 1 base from V and 5 from J, leaving 6 bases between them. Per germline, CDR1 SGHDT and CDR2 YYEEEE. The CDR3 has 12 residues. CDR3 loop: CASSLLDYGYTF. Written as DNA, the CDR3 is TGTGCCAGCAGCTTGCTCGATTATGGCTACACCTTC.

This chain links TRBV5-6 with TRBJ2-3; tentatively, D is TRBD1 (5 bases). Germline-derived CDR1 and CDR2 are SGHDT and YYEEEE. Trimming shortened V by 0 bases and J by 2 bases, and 10 bases separated the two germline ends. There are 15 residues in the CDR3. CDR3 in amino acids: CASSLARAATDTQYF. CDR3 DNA sequence: TGTGCCAGCAGCTTGGCCAGGGCGGCCACAGATACGCAGTATTTT.

The chain combines TRBV27 with TRBJ2-1; 9 nucleotides match TRBD1. Germline loops: CDR1 MNHEY, CDR2 SMNVEV (reference sequence). The ends lost 2 bases at V and 7 bases at J; junction bases unmatched: 9. CDR3 length: 16 amino acids. In nucleotides, the CDR3 is TGTGCCAGCAGTTTAAGTCCGGGACAGGGAATTAATGAGCAGTTCTTC. This encodes CASSLSPGQGINEQFF.

Worth noting for this clone: The sample holds other DNA sequences that translate to the same CDR3. J is TRBJ2-7 and V is TRBV11-2; 10 bases line up with TRBD1. Germline V gives CDR1 SGHAT, CDR2 FQNNGV. This CDR3 is built from 14 residues. V was pared by 2 bases and J by 4 bases, with 2 bases of the junction left unmatched. CDR3 residues: CASSLPDRGYEQYF. The CDR3 DNA reads TGTGCCAGCAGCTTACCGGACAGGGGGTACGAGCAGTACTTC.

J is TRBJ1-2 and V is TRBV6-5, with a possible D match to TRBD1 (5 bases). Germline-derived CDR1 and CDR2 are MNHEY and SVGAGI. The CDR3 has 14 amino acids. The V end was cut by 0 bases, the J end by 8 bases, with 13 bases between. CDR3 nucleotides: TGTGCCAGCAGTTACTCGGAGGGGACGAAGGGCTACACCTTC. Protein product: CASSYSEGTKGYTF.